Described below is a single T cell receptor (beta chain) sequence and its context. Antigen specificity is unknown. From germline, CDR1 is MNHEY and CDR2 SVGEGT. The CDR3 consists of 14 residues. V lost 5 bases, J lost 6 bases, and 13 bases lay in between. The sample belongs to a study of CD8 T cells in ankylosing spondylitis. Notes on the study in general: Disease-linked clones reportedly concentrated significantly in matched ankylosing spondylitis synovial fluid. Earlier studies detected some motif variants in reactive arthritis synovial fluid and blood. CD8+ cells made up the disease-linked clones, which were relatively rare in peripheral blood. Ankylosing spondylitis blood appeared to be characterized by a TCR beta motif of under ten highly homologous variants.

Quantitative barcoded 5'-RACE was used to prepare TCR beta libraries. Each CDR3 protein is one row after TCRdb ran MiXCR on the 5' RACE reads. Of 350,000 to 550,000 distinct CDR3 sequences listed, roughly 27% were seen once; the top ten hold about 1%. The chain is built from TRBV6-2 or TRBV6-3 and TRBJ2-2; the D is unclear. The TCR sequence derives from a male donor with ankylosing spondylitis. Sequenced sample: blood, either unsorted or a sorted T cell fraction (not recorded which). The CDR3 sequence is CASSLIDPAGELFF. CDR3 nucleotide sequence: TGTGCCAGCAGTCTCATTGATCCCGCCGGGGAGCTGTTTTTT.